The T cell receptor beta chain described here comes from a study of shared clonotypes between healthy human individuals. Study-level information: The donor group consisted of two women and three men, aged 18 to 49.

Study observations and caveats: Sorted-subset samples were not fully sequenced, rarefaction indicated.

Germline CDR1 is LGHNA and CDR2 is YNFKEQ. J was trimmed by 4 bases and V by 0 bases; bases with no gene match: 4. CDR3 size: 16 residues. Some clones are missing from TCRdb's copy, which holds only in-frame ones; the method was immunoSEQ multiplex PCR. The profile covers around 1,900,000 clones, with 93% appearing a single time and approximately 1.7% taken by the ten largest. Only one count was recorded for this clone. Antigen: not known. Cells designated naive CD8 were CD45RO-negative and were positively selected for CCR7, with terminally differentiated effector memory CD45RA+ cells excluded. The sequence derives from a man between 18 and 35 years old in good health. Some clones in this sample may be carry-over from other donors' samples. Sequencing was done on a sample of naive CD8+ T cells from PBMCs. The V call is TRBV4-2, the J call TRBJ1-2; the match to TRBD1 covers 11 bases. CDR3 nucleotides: TGTGCCAGCAGCCAAGACTGGACAGGGGGCGCCTATGGCTACACCTTC. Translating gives CASSQDWTGGAYGYTF.